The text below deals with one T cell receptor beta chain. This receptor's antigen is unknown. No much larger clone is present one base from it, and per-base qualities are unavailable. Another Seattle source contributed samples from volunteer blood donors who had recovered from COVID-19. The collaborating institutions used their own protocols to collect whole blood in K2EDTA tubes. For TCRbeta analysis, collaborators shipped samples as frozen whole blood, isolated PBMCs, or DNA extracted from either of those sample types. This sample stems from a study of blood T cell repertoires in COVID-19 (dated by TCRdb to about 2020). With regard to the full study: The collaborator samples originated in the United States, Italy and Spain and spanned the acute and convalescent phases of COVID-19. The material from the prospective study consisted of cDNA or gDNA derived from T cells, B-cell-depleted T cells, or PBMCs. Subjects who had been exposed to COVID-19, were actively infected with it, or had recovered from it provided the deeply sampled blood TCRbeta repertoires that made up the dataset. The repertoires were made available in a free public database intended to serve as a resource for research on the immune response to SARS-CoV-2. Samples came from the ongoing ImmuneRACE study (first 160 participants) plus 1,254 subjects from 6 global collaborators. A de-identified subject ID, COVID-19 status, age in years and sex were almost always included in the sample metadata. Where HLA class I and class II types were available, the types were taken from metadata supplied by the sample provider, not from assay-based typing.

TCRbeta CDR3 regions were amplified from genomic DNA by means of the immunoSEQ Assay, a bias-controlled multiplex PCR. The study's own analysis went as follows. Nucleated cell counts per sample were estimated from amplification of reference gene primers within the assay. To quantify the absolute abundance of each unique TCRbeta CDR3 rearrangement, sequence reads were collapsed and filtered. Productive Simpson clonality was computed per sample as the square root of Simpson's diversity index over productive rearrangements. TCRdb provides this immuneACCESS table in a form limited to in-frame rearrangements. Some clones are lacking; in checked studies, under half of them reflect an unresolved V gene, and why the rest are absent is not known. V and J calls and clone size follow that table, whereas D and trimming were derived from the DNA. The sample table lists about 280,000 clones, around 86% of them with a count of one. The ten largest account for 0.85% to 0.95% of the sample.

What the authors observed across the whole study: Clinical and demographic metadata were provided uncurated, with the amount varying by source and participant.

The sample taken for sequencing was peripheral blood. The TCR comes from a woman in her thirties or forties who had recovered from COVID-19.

CDR3 region: CASSPVREGTGELFF. The DNA is TGTGCCAGCTCACCTGTGCGGGAAGGGACCGGGGAGCTGTTTTTT. Recombination connected TRBV18 to TRBJ2-2; TRBD2 might be the D gene, on 6 matching bases. From cysteine to phenylalanine, the CDR3 is 15 amino acids long. Only the CDR3 part of the read is kept: 45 bases, read in frame from the first base. CDR1 and CDR2 (KGHSH, LQKENI) derive from the germline V gene. Cut back by 3 bases and 5 bases, the V and J ends lie 13 bases apart.